There are many counts of the clone carrying this T cell receptor (beta chain). Its antigen remains unidentified. This sample is part of a study of regulatory T cells in long-lasting Graves disease. Study-wide results and limits: Persistent disease preferred TRBV28, TRBJ1-2 and TRBJ2-5; new disease, TRBV20-1 and TRBJ2-1.

To make TCR beta libraries, researchers used iRepertoire HTBI primers and Arm-PCR of CDR3 regions. TCRdb called the multiplex PCR reads again in MiXCR, with one record for every CDR3 protein. The sample records about 470,000 distinct CDR3 sequences, 15% being singletons. Trimming took 4 bases from V and 3 from J, leaving 14 bases between them. The CDR3 contains 15 residues. Germline lookup yields CDR1 SEHNR and CDR2 FQNEAQ (reference sequence). Time point here: newly diagnosed GD, antithyroid drugs for less than 3 months. RNA extracted from PBMCs served as the sequencing template. The same sample was also used in a study of T cells in Graves' hyperthyroidism and ophthalmopathy. Turning to that study: Appearing also in blood were most of the thyroid clonotypes expanded above 0.001.

The receptor's source is a woman under 40 with Graves disease. The genes are TRBV7-9 and TRBJ2-3, with D unresolved. This specimen consisted of peripheral blood mononuclear cells (PBMCs), obtained at new diagnosis, from a patient treated with antithyroid drugs. In DNA, the CDR3 is TGTGCCAGCAGCTCTACCGCGGAGAGAACAGATACGCAGTATTTT. This sequence encodes CASSSTAERTDTQYF.